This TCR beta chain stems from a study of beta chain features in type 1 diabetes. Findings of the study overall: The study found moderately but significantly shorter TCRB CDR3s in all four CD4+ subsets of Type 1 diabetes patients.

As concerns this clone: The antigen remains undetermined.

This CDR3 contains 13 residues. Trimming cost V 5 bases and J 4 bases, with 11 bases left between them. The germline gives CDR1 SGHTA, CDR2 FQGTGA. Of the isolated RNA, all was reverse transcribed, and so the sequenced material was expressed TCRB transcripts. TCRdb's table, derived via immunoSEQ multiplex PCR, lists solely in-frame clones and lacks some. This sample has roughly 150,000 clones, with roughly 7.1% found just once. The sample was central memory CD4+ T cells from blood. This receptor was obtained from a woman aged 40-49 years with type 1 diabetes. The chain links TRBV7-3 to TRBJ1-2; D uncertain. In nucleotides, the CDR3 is TGTGCCAGCAGCCTCGGGGAGGGCTATGGCTACACCTTC. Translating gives CASSLGEGYGYTF.